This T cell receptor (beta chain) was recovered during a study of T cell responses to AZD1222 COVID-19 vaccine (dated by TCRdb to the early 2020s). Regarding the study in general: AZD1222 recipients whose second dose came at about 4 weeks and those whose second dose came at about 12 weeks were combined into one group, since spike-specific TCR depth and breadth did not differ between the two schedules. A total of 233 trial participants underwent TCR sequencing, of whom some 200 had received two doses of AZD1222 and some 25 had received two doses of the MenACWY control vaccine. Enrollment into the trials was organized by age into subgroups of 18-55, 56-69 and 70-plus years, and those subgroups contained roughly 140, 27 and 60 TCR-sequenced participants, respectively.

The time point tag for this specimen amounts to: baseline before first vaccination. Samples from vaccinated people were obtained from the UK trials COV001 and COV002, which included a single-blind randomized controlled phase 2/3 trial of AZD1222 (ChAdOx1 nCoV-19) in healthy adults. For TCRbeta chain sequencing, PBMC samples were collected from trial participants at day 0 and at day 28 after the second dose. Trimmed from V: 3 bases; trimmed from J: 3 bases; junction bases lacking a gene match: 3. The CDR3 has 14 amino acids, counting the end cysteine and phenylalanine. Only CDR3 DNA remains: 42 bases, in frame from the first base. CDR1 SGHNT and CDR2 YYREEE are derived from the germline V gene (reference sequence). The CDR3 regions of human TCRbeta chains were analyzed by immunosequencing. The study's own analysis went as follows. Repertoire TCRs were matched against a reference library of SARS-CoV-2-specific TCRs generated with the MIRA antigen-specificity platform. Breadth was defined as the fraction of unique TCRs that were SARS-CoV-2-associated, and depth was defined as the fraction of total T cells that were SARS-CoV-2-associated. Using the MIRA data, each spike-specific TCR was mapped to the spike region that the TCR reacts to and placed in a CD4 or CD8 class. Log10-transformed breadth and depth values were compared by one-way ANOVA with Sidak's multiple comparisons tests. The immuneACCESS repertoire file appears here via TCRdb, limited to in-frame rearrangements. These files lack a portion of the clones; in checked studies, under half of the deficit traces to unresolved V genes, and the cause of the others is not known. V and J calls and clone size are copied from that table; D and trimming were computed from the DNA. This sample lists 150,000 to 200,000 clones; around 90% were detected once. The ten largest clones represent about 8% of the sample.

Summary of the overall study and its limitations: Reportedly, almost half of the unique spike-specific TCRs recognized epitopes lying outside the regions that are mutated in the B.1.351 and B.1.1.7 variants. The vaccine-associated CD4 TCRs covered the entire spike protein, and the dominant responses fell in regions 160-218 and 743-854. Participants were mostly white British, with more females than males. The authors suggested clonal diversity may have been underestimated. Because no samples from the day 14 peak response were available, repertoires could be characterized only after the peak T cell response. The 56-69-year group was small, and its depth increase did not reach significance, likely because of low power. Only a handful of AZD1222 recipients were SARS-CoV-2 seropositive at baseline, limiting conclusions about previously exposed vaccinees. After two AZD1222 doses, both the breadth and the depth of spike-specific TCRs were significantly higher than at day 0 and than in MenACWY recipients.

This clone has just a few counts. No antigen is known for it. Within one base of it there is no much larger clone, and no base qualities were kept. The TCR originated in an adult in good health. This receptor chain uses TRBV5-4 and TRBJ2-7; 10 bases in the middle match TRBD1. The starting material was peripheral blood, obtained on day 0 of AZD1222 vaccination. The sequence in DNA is TGTGCCAGCAGCTCCCGGGACAGGGGCTACGAGCAGTACTTC. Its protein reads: CASSSRDRGYEQYF.